This passage covers 7 T cell receptor beta chains from one sample sequenced in a study of identical twins (dated by TCRdb to about 2016). Libraries were prepared through 5' RACE. The run used an Illumina HiSeq 2000. TCRdb reanalyzed the raw reads on its own, using fastp at Q25 for trimming and MiXCR for clone calling, and kept in-frame beta chains. Identical CDR3 protein sequences are pooled into one entry, listed with their most common genes and DNA. In all, the sample holds some 710,000 distinct CDR3 sequences, and around 6% of those were seen once. The top ten clones comprise approximately 1.6% of the sample. The specimen was naive T cells sorted from blood. The sample's cell subset or site label, in plain terms: cells isolated with a human naive T-cell isolation kit. These receptors originate from a man between 18 and 29 years old in good health.

This clonotype was seen repeatedly, ten times or more. The chain uses TRBV29-1 and TRBJ2-1; no definite D call. The CDR3 length is 14 residues. Germline-derived CDR1 and CDR2 are SQVTM and ANQGSEA. V dropped 4 bases and J dropped 2 bases, with 12 bases sitting between them. The CDR3 is CSVVGLSPYNEQFF. The CDR3 DNA is TGCAGCGTTGTAGGCCTATCCCCCTACAATGAGCAGTTCTTC.

This clonotype was seen at least ten times. The rearrangement joins TRBV5-1 to TRBJ2-3; tentative D call: TRBD2 (5 bases). V lost 4 bases, J lost 0 bases, and 12 bases lay in between. The CDR3 sequence is 15 residues long. Germline V gene lookup returns CDR1 SGHRS and CDR2 YFSETQ. CDR3 DNA: TGCGCCAGCAGCCAAGAGCGGACTAGCACAGATACGCAGTATTTT. This encodes CASSQERTSTDTQYF. The full variable domain, its missing parts supplied by reference TRBV5-1 and TRBJ2-3, is KAGVTQTPRYLIKTRGQQVTLSCSPISGHRSVSWYQQTPGQGLQFLFEYFSETQRNKGNFPGRFSGRQFSNSRSEMNVSTLELGDSALYLCASSQERTSTDTQYFGPGTRLTVL.

This clonotype was counted at least ten times. The chain carries TRBV5-1 and TRBJ1-5; D is unclear. Looked up from germline, CDR1 is SGHRS and CDR2 is YFSETQ. The CDR3 consists of 13 residues. V dropped 0 bases and J dropped 4 bases, with 5 bases sitting between them. The CDR3 nucleotides are TGCGCCAGCAGCTTGGACGCGAATCAGCCCCAGCATTTT. It translates to CASSLDANQPQHF.

This clonotype was counted at least ten times. The gene calls are TRBV7-2 and TRBJ2-7; 8 bases map to TRBD1. This CDR3 has 12 amino acids. After removal of 5 bases from V and 5 bases from J, the junction contained 2 bases not matched to a gene. Per germline, CDR1 SGHTA and CDR2 FQGNSA. This CDR3 reads CASSPQGDEQYF. CDR3 sequence (DNA): TGTGCCAGCAGCCCACAGGGGGACGAGCAGTACTTC.

The gene calls are TRBV7-8 and TRBJ1-1; TRBD1 is a possible D gene (5 bases). The CDR3 is made up of 18 amino acids. Per germline, CDR1 SGHVS and CDR2 FQNEAQ. The germline V and J ends were trimmed by 4 bases and 1 base, with 22 bases remaining between them. CDR3 nucleotides: TGTGCCAGCAGCTCCGGTGTCTGGGGCGGAGGGGAGAACACTGAAGCTTTCTTT. Amino acids: CASSSGVWGGGENTEAFF.

The rearrangement joins TRBV6-1 to TRBJ2-7; TRBD1 aligns across 7 bases. This CDR3 has 14 residues. The J segment lost 3 bases and the V segment lost 7 bases, leaving 9 bases of the junction unmatched. Germline V gives CDR1 MNHNS, CDR2 SASEGT. CDR3 region: CASNRAGTDYEQYF. CDR3 DNA sequence: TGTGCCAGCAATCGAGCCGGGACAGACTACGAGCAGTACTTC.

The sample holds many counts of this clonotype. An end of the junction differs from the germline gene, which may be a read error. V and J are TRBV25-1 and TRBJ1-2, with D hard to call. Germline V gene data show CDR1 as MGHDK and CDR2 as SYGVNS. The CDR3 is 11 amino acids. In DNA form, the CDR3 reads TGTGCCAGCAGTGCTGGCCAGCGGTTCGGATTC. Translated, it gives CASSAGQRFGF.